The T cell receptor (beta chain) under discussion was sequenced for a study of blood T cell repertoires in COVID-19. Study overall: COVID-19 samples, acute and convalescent, were from the United States, Italy and Spain. PBMCs, B-cell-depleted T cells, or T cells provided the cDNA or gDNA that made up the material.

V lost 5 bases and J 6 bases, leaving 20 bases between the germline ends. This CDR3 has 15 amino acids. Germline V CDR1 and CDR2: LNHDA, SQIVND (reference sequence). Participants were aged about 18 to 90 years from about 25 US areas. The repertoire was sequenced with immunoSEQ multiplex PCR; TCRdb's copy has only in-frame clones and lacks some. Found here are around 230,000 clones, roughly 91% of them singletons; the top ten hold roughly 4%. This sequence was found in a woman aged 30 to 39 with acute COVID-19. Sequenced material: PBMCs or T cells enriched from blood (not recorded which). The rearrangement uses TRBV19 and TRBJ2-7; the D gene is possibly TRBD2 (7 bases). The DNA of the CDR3 is TGTGCCAGTAGTTCCGGACTAGGGGGAACGTTCGAGCAGTACTTC. The encoded protein is CASSSGLGGTFEQYF.